This passage covers 25 T cell receptor beta chains from one sample sequenced in a study of tissue T cells after allogeneic stem cell transplantation. Repertoires were generated with immunoSEQ multiplex PCR, while TCRdb's copy carries only in-frame clones and drops some. This repertoire shows 10,000 to 15,000 clones, about 73% found once; its top ten account for around an eighth. Specimen: tissue from the right colon, collected at autopsy. The receptor source for this set is a woman aged 18 to 55 with breast cancer.

The chain employs TRBV27 and TRBJ2-5, with D hard to call. CDR1 is MNHEY, CDR2 SMNVEV, per germline (reference sequence). V was clipped by 5 bases and J by 3 bases, with 4 bases between them. The CDR3 is 11 amino acids. CDR3 sequence: CASSPKETQYF. DNA of the CDR3: TGTGCCAGCAGTCCTAAAGAGACCCAGTACTTC.

The J gene is TRBJ1-2, the V gene TRBV5-1; the match to TRBD1 covers 9 bases. Germline CDR1 reads SGHRS; CDR2 reads YFSETQ. J lost 4 bases, V lost 6 bases, and 4 bases had no gene match. The CDR3 consists of 13 residues. The chain's CDR3 is CASMPGQGYGYTF. As DNA, the CDR3 is TGCGCCAGCATGCCGGGACAGGGCTATGGCTACACCTTC.

In this sample, this clone is medium-sized. This chain links TRBV5-1 with TRBJ1-2, with D perhaps matching TRBD1 (5 bases). CDR1 and CDR2 from the germline V gene are SGHRS and YFSETQ. With 8 bases removed from V and 2 bases from J, the gap between germline ends came to 16 bases. CDR3 length: 14 amino acids. This chain's CDR3 is CASARIDSNYGYTF. CDR3 coding DNA: TGCGCCAGTGCCAGAATCGACAGCAACTATGGCTACACCTTC. Filled out from reference TRBV5-1 and TRBJ1-2, the complete variable domain reads KAGVTQTPRYLIKTRGQQVTLSCSPISGHRSVSWYQQTPGQGLQFLFEYFSETQRNKGNFPGRFSGRQFSNSRSEMNVSTLELGDSALYLCASARIDSNYGYTFGSGTRLTVV.

V gene TRBV6-2 or TRBV6-3 combines with J gene TRBJ2-1, with D unclear. CDR3 length equals 14 residues. V shed 5 bases and J shed 8 bases, with 16 bases lying between them. Germline CDR1 is MNHEY and CDR2 is SVGEGT. As DNA, the CDR3 is TGTGCCAGCAGTCACCTAACGGCCCGGGATGAGCAGTTCTTC. As protein: CASSHLTARDEQFF.

About this clone: The CDR3 end shows no conserved phenylalanine or tryptophan, and so a read error is likely. The limits of the CDR3 on the DNA are not certain, so only TCRdb's listed CDR3 is given. This chain connects TRBV5-7 to TRBJ2-7. Being an ORF, TRBV5-7 has a function that is uncertain. The CDR3 spans 18 residues, counting both ends. CDR3 region: CASSSLRRDASYPRSSTL.

The chain carries TRBV6-2 or TRBV6-3 and TRBJ1-2, with D uncertain. Germline CDR1 and CDR2: MNHEY and SVGEGT. Trimming took off 3 bases at V and 8 bases at J, with 13 bases between the two ends. This CDR3 region has 13 residues. CDR3 loop: CASSYKGNMGYTF. In DNA form, the CDR3 reads TGTGCCAGCAGTTATAAAGGGAACATGGGCTACACCTTC.

The rearrangement links TRBV19 to TRBJ1-2, with a weak D call TRBD1 (5 bases). V lost 6 bases, J lost 0 bases, and 17 bases lay in between. Per the germline V gene, CDR1 is LNHDA and CDR2 is SQIVND (reference sequence). The CDR3 covers 16 residues. Here the CDR3 DNA reads TGTGCCAGTAGATTCACCTCGGGACCACCTAACTATGGCTACACCTTC. Its protein is CASRFTSGPPNYGYTF.

The chain employs TRBV6-6 and TRBJ2-1, with D perhaps given as TRBD1 or TRBD2 (5 bases each). CDR3 length equals 14 residues. The germline gives CDR1 MNHNY, CDR2 SVGAGI (reference sequence). V lost 5 bases and J 4 bases, leaving 12 bases between the germline ends. The CDR3 is CASSRGDGYNEQFF. The CDR3 nucleotides are TGTGCCAGCAGTAGGGGAGATGGGTACAATGAGCAGTTCTTC.

This clone was seen a handful of times. The chain has TRBV5-1 and TRBJ2-3; 13 bases are a match to TRBD2. Germline V gives CDR1 SGHRS, CDR2 YFSETQ. The junction had 3 bases not matched to a gene; V was cut back by 4 bases and J by 7 bases. The CDR3 totals 14 residues. The CDR3, as DNA: TGCGCCAGCAGCGGGACTAGCGGGACATATACGCAGTATTTT. Its translation is CASSGTSGTYTQYF. Drawing the rest from reference TRBV5-1 and TRBJ2-3, the complete variable domain is KAGVTQTPRYLIKTRGQQVTLSCSPISGHRSVSWYQQTPGQGLQFLFEYFSETQRNKGNFPGRFSGRQFSNSRSEMNVSTLELGDSALYLCASSGTSGTYTQYFGPGTRLTVL.

J is TRBJ1-1 and V is TRBV29-1, with D possibly being TRBD1 (6 bases). The CDR3 runs to 15 residues. V lost 4 bases and J lost 0, with 15 bases in between. Germline V lookup: CDR1 SQVTM, CDR2 ANQGSEA. The CDR3 sequence is CSVGFYREMNTEAFF. The CDR3, as DNA: TGCAGCGTTGGGTTTTACAGGGAAATGAACACTGAAGCTTTCTTT.

This chain uses TRBV2 with TRBJ1-4, with D unresolved. The V gene lost 9 bases and the J gene lost 4 bases, with 12 bases spanning the gap. Germline CDR1 is SNHLY and CDR2 is FYNNEI. This CDR3 is 13 amino acids long. The CDR3 nucleotides read TGTGCCAGTTCCCGTGCCCTTAATGAAAAACTGTTTTTT. Its translation: CASSRALNEKLFF.

The gene calls are TRBV20-1 and TRBJ2-2, with D uncertain. CDR3 length equals 15 residues. The V end lost 3 bases, the J end lost 0 bases, and 11 bases lay between the germline ends. The V gene's germline CDR1 is DFQATT and CDR2 SNEGSKA (reference sequence). Written as DNA, the CDR3 is TGCAGTGCTAGTGGGATTTTGGCGAACACCGGGGAGCTGTTTTTT. Encoded protein: CSASGILANTGELFF.

This sequence joins TRBV3-1 (or the pseudogene TRBV3-2) and TRBJ2-5, with D perhaps TRBD2 (6 bases). Germline V gene sequence: CDR1 LGHDT, CDR2 YNNKEL (reference sequence). V was pared by 0 bases and J by 5 bases, with 10 bases between. This CDR3 comprises 14 residues. CDR3 amino acids: CASSQDASAETQYF. CDR3 DNA sequence: TGTGCCAGCAGCCAAGATGCTAGCGCGGAGACCCAGTACTTC.

The J gene is TRBJ2-7, the V gene TRBV6-2 or TRBV6-3, with a tentative D call TRBD2 (5 bases). The CDR3 is made up of 16 amino acids. The germline gives CDR1 MNHEY, CDR2 SVGEGT. Trimming left V 6 bases short and J 0 bases short, with 18 bases between. The CDR3 DNA reads as TGTGCCAGCAGCCGCCCCCCGGTGGGGAGCTCCTACGAGCAGTACTTC. It is translated as CASSRPPVGSSYEQYF.

The J gene is TRBJ2-3, the V gene TRBV27, with TRBD2 matching 8 bases. CDR1 and CDR2 (germline): MNHEY, SMNVEV (reference sequence). The CDR3 runs 15 residues. The V gene end was trimmed by 5 bases and the J gene end by 2 bases; junction bases not matched to a gene: 6. Here the CDR3 reads CASSRSGAPTDTQYF. The CDR3 DNA follows: TGTGCCAGCAGTCGTAGCGGGGCTCCCACAGATACGCAGTATTTT.

This rearrangement joins TRBV18 to TRBJ2-5; D is unclear. This CDR3 is built from 15 residues. Between the trimmed V and J ends, which lost 1 base and 5 bases, there was a span of 14 bases. Germline CDR1 is KGHSH and CDR2 is LQKENI. CDR3 nucleotide sequence: TGTGCCAGCTCACCACAATCGGCGGCTCGGGAGACCCAGTACTTC. Its protein product is CASSPQSAARETQYF.

This sequence joins TRBV5-8 and TRBJ2-3; 8 bases line up with TRBD2. The germline V gene encodes CDR1 SGHTS and CDR2 YDEGEE. There are 15 residues in the CDR3. V gave up 2 bases and J gave up 4 bases; unmatched junction bases: 6. The CDR3 nucleotides are TGTGCCAGCAGCTTCTCGGGACTAGAGGCAGATACGCAGTATTTT. Protein product: CASSFSGLEADTQYF.

This clone was detected only a few times. The chain has TRBV5-1 and TRBJ2-3, with 8 bases that match TRBD1. The junction had 3 bases not matched to a gene; V was cut back by 1 base and J by 5 bases. The CDR3 extends over 14 amino acids. CDR1 SGHRS and CDR2 YFSETQ come from the germline V gene. The CDR3 spells CASSLNRGIDTQYF. Written as DNA, the CDR3 is TGCGCCAGCAGCTTGAACAGGGGGATAGATACGCAGTATTTT.

There are a few counts of this clone. The rearrangement joins TRBV9 to TRBJ2-3; possibly TRBD2 for D (5 bases). The V and J ends lost 2 bases and 2 bases respectively, with 15 bases between them. Germline V gene data show CDR1 as SGDLS and CDR2 as YYNGEE. This CDR3 has 16 amino acids. The CDR3: CASSVISGEFTDTQYF. The CDR3 DNA reads as TGTGCCAGCAGCGTGATCAGCGGAGAATTCACAGATACGCAGTATTTT.

The V gene is TRBV24-1, the J gene TRBJ2-1, with 11 positions matching TRBD2. The V and J ends lost 0 bases and 5 bases, in that order; junction bases with no gene match: 8. CDR1 and CDR2 from the germline V gene are KGHDR and SFDVKD. This CDR3 spans 18 amino acids. The CDR3 bases are TGTGCCACCAGTGATTTGCCCCGACTAGCGGGAATACACAATGAGCAGTTCTTC. Residues: CATSDLPRLAGIHNEQFF.

As for this clone: Additional DNA sequences in this sample encode the identical CDR3. V usage is TRBV12-3 or TRBV12-4 and J usage is TRBJ2-3; D unresolved. V lost 7 bases, J lost 0 bases, and 8 bases lay in between. The CDR3 covers 13 residues. The CDR3 protein is CASTLSSTDTQYF. DNA for the CDR3: TGTGCCAGCACCCTATCAAGCACAGATACGCAGTATTTT.

The gene calls are TRBV19 and TRBJ2-2, with TRBD2 as a possible D gene (6 bases). The CDR3 consists of 14 residues. Per germline, CDR1 LNHDA and CDR2 SQIVND (reference sequence). The ends were cut back, 4 bases at V and 3 bases at J, with 9 bases in the middle. CDR3 nucleotide sequence: TGTGCCAGTAGTAAGGGACTGGACACCGGGGAGCTGTTTTTT. Encoded protein: CASSKGLDTGELFF.

V is TRBV5-1 and J is TRBJ2-7, with 7 bases fitting TRBD1. The CDR3 has 15 amino acids. V lost 5 bases and J lost 0; bases outside the gene matches: 8. Germline V gene data show CDR1 as SGHRS and CDR2 as YFSETQ. CDR3: CASSTGTADSYEQYF. The CDR3 nucleotides are TGCGCCAGCAGTACCGGGACAGCCGACTCCTACGAGCAGTACTTC.

V and J are TRBV19 and TRBJ1-2; D remains unclear. Germline CDR1 and CDR2: LNHDA and SQIVND (reference sequence). Deletions cut 1 base from V and 4 bases from J, with 13 bases between. This CDR3 has 15 amino acids. This CDR3 reads CASSIVARLGYGYTF. DNA for the CDR3: TGTGCCAGTAGTATAGTGGCCAGGCTGGGCTATGGCTACACCTTC.

A few counts support this clone. This chain uses TRBV7-2 with TRBJ2-7; D is perhaps TRBD2 (6 bases). The V and J ends lost 2 bases and 5 bases respectively, with 13 bases between them. The germline V gene encodes CDR1 SGHTA and CDR2 FQGNSA. This CDR3 comprises 14 residues. CDR3 region: CASSLYGSTHEQYF. The CDR3, as DNA: TGTGCCAGCAGCTTATACGGGAGTACCCACGAGCAGTACTTC.